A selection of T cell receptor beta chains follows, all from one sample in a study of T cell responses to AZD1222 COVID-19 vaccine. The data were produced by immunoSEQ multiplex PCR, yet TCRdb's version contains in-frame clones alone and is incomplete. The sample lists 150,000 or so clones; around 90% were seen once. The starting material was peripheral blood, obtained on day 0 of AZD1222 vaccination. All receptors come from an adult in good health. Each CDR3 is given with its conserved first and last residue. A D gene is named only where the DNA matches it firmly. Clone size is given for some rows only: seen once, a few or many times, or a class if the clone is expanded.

cdr3_nt: TGTGCCAGCAGCCTAACCCCGGCAGGGGGCGATTTGAATGGCTACACCTTC; cdr3_aa: CASSLTPAGGDLNGYTF; j_call: TRBJ1-2; d_call: TRBD1; v_call: TRBV7-6; clone_size: NA
cdr3_nt: TGCGCCAGCAGCTCTGGCCTAGCGGGGGGGCCTTCGAACTACGAGCAGTACTTC; cdr3_aa: CASSSGLAGGPSNYEQYF; j_call: TRBJ2-7; d_call: TRBD2; v_call: TRBV5-1; clone_size: few
cdr3_nt: TGTGCCAGCAGCTGGGGCGGAATAGCCAAAAACATTCAGTACTTC; cdr3_aa: CASSWGGIAKNIQYF; j_call: TRBJ2-4; d_call: NA; v_call: TRBV11-2; clone_size: NA
cdr3_nt: TGCGCCAGCAGCTTTCGGAGCGAAGATACGCAGTATTTT; cdr3_aa: CASSFRSEDTQYF; j_call: TRBJ2-3; d_call: NA; v_call: TRBV5-1; clone_size: once
cdr3_nt: TGTGCCAGCAGCTTAGGAAAGGGACAGCTTAATGAAAAACTGTTTTTT; cdr3_aa: CASSLGKGQLNEKLFF; j_call: TRBJ1-4; d_call: TRBD1; v_call: TRBV11-2; clone_size: NA
cdr3_nt: TGTGCCAGCAGTTTCATGCCCACCGGGACAGGGGGCACAAACATTCAGTACTTC; cdr3_aa: CASSFMPTGTGGTNIQYF; j_call: TRBJ2-4; d_call: TRBD1; v_call: TRBV28; clone_size: NA
cdr3_nt: TGTGCCAGTAGCGGCAGGGCGGTGTCCGAGCAGTACTTC; cdr3_aa: CASSGRAVSEQYF; j_call: TRBJ2-7; d_call: NA; v_call: TRBV19; clone_size: NA
cdr3_nt: TGTGCCAGCAGTTTATCCAGGGTGGCAGATACGCAGTATTTT; cdr3_aa: CASSLSRVADTQYF; j_call: TRBJ2-3; d_call: NA; v_call: TRBV28; clone_size: few
cdr3_nt: TGTGCCAGCAGTTACTCAGGGGACAATGAGCAGTTCTTC; cdr3_aa: CASSYSGDNEQFF; j_call: TRBJ2-1; d_call: NA; v_call: TRBV6-5; clone_size: NA
cdr3_nt: TGTGCCAGCAGTTACCGCAGAAACACTGAAGCTTTCTTT; cdr3_aa: CASSYRRNTEAFF; j_call: TRBJ1-1; d_call: NA; v_call: TRBV27; clone_size: NA